These 19 T cell receptor beta chains were sequenced from one sample in a study of blood T cell repertoires in COVID-19 (dated by TCRdb to 2018 to 2021). Library construction relied on the immunoSEQ multiplex PCR assay. Drawn from immuneACCESS, this table holds only the in-frame rearrangements with V and J called that TCRdb kept. Clones are partly lost; checked studies trace under half to an unresolved V gene and leave the rest unexplained. For this sample there are 100,000 to 150,000 clones; under 85% appear just once. The leading ten clones occupy 9.7% of the sample. The sequenced sample consisted of peripheral blood. All receptors derive from a man aged 35-49 years with active or convalescent COVID-19.

The chain recombines TRBV6-2 or TRBV6-3 with TRBJ2-7; D uncertain. Trimming took off 2 bases at V and 3 bases at J, with 8 bases between the two ends. CDR1 and CDR2 from the germline V gene are MNHEY and SVGEGT. The CDR3 loop spans 13 amino acids. In nucleotides, the CDR3 is TGTGCCAGCAGTTACGGGCACTTCTACGAGCAGTACTTC. Residues: CASSYGHFYEQYF.

This chain's CDR3 is CASSLPGLAGAGGETQYF. The CDR3 DNA is TGCGCCAGCAGCTTGCCGGGACTAGCGGGGGCGGGAGGAGAGACCCAGTACTTC. J is TRBJ2-5 and V is TRBV5-1, with 14 bases that match TRBD2. This CDR3 has 18 residues. CDR1 SGHRS and CDR2 YFSETQ come from the germline V gene. J was trimmed by 4 bases and V by 1 base; bases with no gene match: 9.

The chain is built from TRBV5-1 and TRBJ2-7, with TRBD1 identical over 7 bases. The CDR3 is 14 amino acids. With V trimmed by 3 bases and J by 4 bases, 7 bases remained unmatched. Per germline, CDR1 SGHRS and CDR2 YFSETQ. CDR3 region: CASSSGQVGYEQYF. Here the CDR3 DNA reads TGCGCCAGCAGCTCCGGACAGGTCGGATACGAGCAGTACTTC.

The J gene is TRBJ1-4, the V gene TRBV18, with D possibly matching TRBD1 (6 bases). The CDR3 extends over 15 amino acids. V shed 6 bases and J shed 7 bases, with 18 bases lying between them. The germline V gene encodes CDR1 KGHSH and CDR2 LQKENI. The CDR3 here is CASSPEQGWSEKLFF. In nucleotides, the CDR3 is TGTGCCAGCTCCCCAGAACAGGGTTGGAGTGAAAAACTGTTTTTT.

This clone showed up just once. The chain uses TRBV20-1 and TRBJ2-7; 9 nucleotides line up with TRBD1. The germline V gene has CDR1 DFQATT and CDR2 SNEGSKA (reference sequence). J lost 8 bases, V lost 4 bases, and 12 bases had no gene match. This CDR3 is 14 amino acids long. The CDR3 loop is CSATDRGTDGKQYF. The CDR3 bases are TGCAGTGCTACTGACAGGGGGACCGATGGCAAGCAGTACTTC.

The rearrangement links TRBV5-4 to TRBJ1-2, with unresolved D. Looked up from germline, CDR1 is SGHNT and CDR2 is YYREEE (reference sequence). Trimming stripped 5 bases from V and 7 bases from J, with 15 bases between. This CDR3 region has 13 residues. CDR3 DNA sequence: TGTGCCAGCAGGAAGGACCGGGAGGGTGGCTACACCTTC. Residues: CASRKDREGGYTF.

Concerning this clone: At one of its ends the junction is not consistent with the germline gene, which may arise from a read error. The rearrangement links TRBV7-3 to TRBJ2-2; the match to TRBD1 covers 8 bases. Germline lookup yields CDR1 SGHTA and CDR2 FQGTGA. The CDR3 extends over 19 amino acids. DNA for the CDR3: TGTGCCAGCAGCGTAACCGGGACAGGCCCACCTTTGAACACCGGGGAGCTGTTTTTT. This sequence encodes CASSVTGTGPPLNTGELFF.

For the CDR3, the DNA is TGTGCCAGCAGCTTAGTGTGGTCGGTGAGTCACGAGCAGTACTTC. Its translation: CASSLVWSVSHEQYF. The rearrangement uses TRBV7-9 and TRBJ2-7, with D hard to call. This CDR3 spans 15 amino acids. CDR1 is SEHNR, CDR2 FQNEAQ, per germline (reference sequence). Deletions cut 1 base from V and 5 bases from J, with 15 bases between.

The chain links TRBV13 to TRBJ2-1, with 8 nucleotides matching TRBD1. Germline assignment: CDR1 PRHDT and CDR2 FYEKMQ (reference sequence). The CDR3 has 15 residues. With 2 bases clipped from V and 3 bases from J, the junction kept 3 bases outside the gene matches. CDR3 amino acids: CASSLNGQGYNEQFF. For the CDR3, the DNA is TGTGCCAGCAGCTTAAACGGACAGGGCTACAATGAGCAGTTCTTC.

This clone turned up a few times. The rearrangement links TRBV11-2 to TRBJ2-1; the match to TRBD2 covers 9 bases. Per germline, CDR1 SGHAT and CDR2 FQNNGV. V lost 1 base and J lost 15; bases outside the gene matches: 16. CDR3 size: 16 residues. The CDR3 DNA reads TGTGCCAGCAGCTTAGCTGATAGCGGGGGTTTATTTCATGCGTTCTTC. It yields the protein CASSLADSGGLFHAFF.

The genes are TRBV29-1 and TRBJ1-4; TRBD1 is a possible D gene (5 bases). CDR3 length equals 13 residues. CDR1 and CDR2 from the germline V gene are SQVTM and ANQGSEA. V lost 7 bases and J 8 bases, leaving 17 bases between the germline ends. The CDR3 DNA follows: TGCAGCGCCAAGACGGATTCAGGGGAAAAACTGTTTTTT. Protein sequence: CSAKTDSGEKLFF. Full variable domain (rest looked up from reference TRBV29-1 and TRBJ1-4): SAVISQKPSRDICQRGTSLTIQCQVDSQVTMMFWYRQQPGQSLTLIATANQGSEATYESGFVIDKFPISRPNLTFSTLTVSNMSPEDSSIYLCSAKTDSGEKLFFGSGTQLSVL.

The CDR3 nucleotides are TGTGCCAGTAGTAGGGCAGGGAAAGGGGCGAACACTGAAGCTTTCTTT. Translating gives CASSRAGKGANTEAFF. V and J are TRBV19 and TRBJ1-1; maybe TRBD1 (5 bases). The V end lost 4 bases, the J end lost 1 base, and 16 bases lay between the germline ends. The CDR3 extends over 16 amino acids. Germline V gene data show CDR1 as LNHDA and CDR2 as SQIVND (reference sequence).

In its sample, this clone was seen once. The V call is TRBV30, the J call TRBJ2-7, with 7 bases that match TRBD1. V shed 2 bases and J 5 bases; nucleotides not matched to a gene: 9. In germline, CDR1 is GTSNPN, CDR2 SVGIG (reference sequence). The CDR3 sequence is 14 residues long. The CDR3 DNA sequence: TGTGCCTGGAGTATAAAGGGACAGCGAAACGAGCAGTACTTC. It yields the protein CAWSIKGQRNEQYF.

The J gene is TRBJ2-7, the V gene TRBV28, with D possibly TRBD1 on 6 matching bases. This CDR3 is 12 amino acids long. The germline V and J ends were trimmed by 10 bases and 3 bases, with 13 bases remaining between them. CDR1 MDHEN and CDR2 SYDVKM come from the germline V gene. CDR3 sequence reads: CATDRDNYEQYF. In nucleotides, the CDR3 is TGTGCCACAGACCGGGACAACTACGAGCAGTACTTC.

In this sample, this clone turned up a few times. This chain connects TRBV4-3 to TRBJ2-1; perhaps TRBD2 as D (7 bases). CDR1 is LGHNA and CDR2 is YSLEER in the germline V gene. The CDR3 is 16 residues long. The ends were cut back, 2 bases at V and 9 bases at J, with 20 bases in the middle. The CDR3 DNA sequence: TGCGCCAGCAGCCAAAAGCGATGGGGGGGAGGGGGTGAGCAGTTCTTC. Protein sequence: CASSQKRWGGGGEQFF.

J is TRBJ1-6 and V is TRBV10-3, with a possible D match to TRBD1 (5 bases). Germline V gene data show CDR1 as ENHRY and CDR2 as SYGVKD. The length of the CDR3 is 18 residues. The germline V and J ends were trimmed by 2 bases and 0 bases, with 14 bases remaining between them. The CDR3 DNA is TGTGCCATCAGTGAGGATATGCAGGGAAGCTCCTATAATTCACCCCTCCACTTT. Encoded protein: CAISEDMQGSSYNSPLHF.

V gene TRBV6-2 or TRBV6-3 combines with J gene TRBJ2-3, with D maybe TRBD2 (6 bases). CDR1 is MNHEY and CDR2 is SVGEGT in the germline V gene. V gave up 6 bases and J gave up 1 base, with 14 bases separating them. CDR3 length equals 15 residues. The CDR3 DNA follows: TGTGCCAGCAGCCCTCAGTCGGGGGGCACAGATACGCAGTATTTT. Protein sequence: CASSPQSGGTDTQYF.

The chain uses TRBV18 and TRBJ2-7; TRBD1 agrees at 10 bases. Trimming took 2 bases from V and 6 from J; bases not matched to a gene: 7. CDR1 and CDR2 from the germline V gene are KGHSH and LQKENI. CDR3 size: 15 residues. The CDR3 DNA reads as TGTGCCAGCTCACCAAAGGGACAGGGGCCGGGCGAGCAGTACTTC. Translated: CASSPKGQGPGEQYF. The complete variable domain, with remaining parts taken from reference TRBV18 and TRBJ2-7, reads NAGVMQNPRHLVRRRGQEARLRCSPMKGHSHVYWYRQLPEEGLKFMVYLQKENIIDESGMPKERFSAEFPKEGPSILRIQQVVRGDSAAYFCASSPKGQGPGEQYFGPGTRLTVT.

This chain uses TRBV7-3 with TRBJ1-3; 10 bases are a match to TRBD1. The CDR3 runs 16 residues. In germline, CDR1 is SGHTA, CDR2 FQGTGA. With V trimmed by 2 bases and J by 4 bases, 5 bases remained unmatched. This CDR3 reads CASSLYGTGVGNTIYF. CDR3 in DNA: TGTGCCAGCAGCTTATATGGGACAGGGGTCGGAAACACCATATATTTT.